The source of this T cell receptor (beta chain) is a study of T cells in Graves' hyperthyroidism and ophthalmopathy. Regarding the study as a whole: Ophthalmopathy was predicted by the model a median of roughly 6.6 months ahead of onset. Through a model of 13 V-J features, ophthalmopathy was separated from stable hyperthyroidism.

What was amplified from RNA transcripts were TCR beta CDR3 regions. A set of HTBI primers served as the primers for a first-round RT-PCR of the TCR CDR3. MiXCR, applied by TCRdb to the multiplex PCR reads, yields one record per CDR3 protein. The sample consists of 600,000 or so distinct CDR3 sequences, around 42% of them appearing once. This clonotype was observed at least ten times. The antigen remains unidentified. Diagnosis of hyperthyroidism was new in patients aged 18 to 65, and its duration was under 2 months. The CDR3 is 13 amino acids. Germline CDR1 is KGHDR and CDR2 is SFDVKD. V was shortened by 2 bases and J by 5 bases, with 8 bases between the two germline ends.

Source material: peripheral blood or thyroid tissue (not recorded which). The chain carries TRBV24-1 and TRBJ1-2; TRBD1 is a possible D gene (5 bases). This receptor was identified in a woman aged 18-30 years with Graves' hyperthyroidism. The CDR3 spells CATSDSDSYGYTF. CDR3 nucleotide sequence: TGTGCCACCAGTGATTCCGACAGTTATGGCTACACCTTC.